The 4 T cell receptor beta chains given below trace back to one sample, sequenced in a study of shared clonotypes between healthy human individuals. Assay: immunoSEQ multiplex PCR; the TCRdb copy retains only in-frame clones and omits some. The profile covers about 2.4 million clones, with 80% to 95% appearing a single time and 0.36% taken by the ten largest. Sample: naive CD4+ T cells from PBMCs. Subset here: CD45RA+ positively selected. The source of these receptors is a man between 18 and 29 years old in good health. Some clones in this sample may be carry-over from other donors' samples.

The chain carries TRBV9 and TRBJ2-7, with TRBD1 matching over 7 bases. CDR3 length equals 15 residues. Trimming at V came to 4 bases and at J to 2 bases, leaving 9 bases not matched to a gene. Germline CDR1 and CDR2: SGDLS and YYNGEE. The CDR3 DNA follows: TGTGCCAGCAGCAGTAGGGACAGTGGAACCTACGAGCAGTACTTC. Residues: CASSSRDSGTYEQYF.

To note about this clone: The same CDR3 can be traced to other DNA sequences in this sample. The V and J genes are TRBV11-3 and TRBJ2-1; 10 positions match TRBD1. Trimming took 5 bases from V and 2 from J; bases not matched to a gene: 3. The CDR3 totals 15 residues. CDR1 is SGHNT, CDR2 YENEEA, per germline. DNA of the CDR3: TGTGCCAGCAGCCCGGACAGGGGGACCTACAATGAGCAGTTCTTC. Amino acid sequence: CASSPDRGTYNEQFF. Filled out from reference TRBV11-3 and TRBJ2-1, the complete variable domain reads EAGVVQSPRYKIIEKKQPVAFWCNPISGHNTLYWYLQNLGQGPELLIRYENEEAVDDSQLPKDRFSAERLKGVDSTLKIQPAELGDSAVYLCASSPDRGTYNEQFFGPGTRLTVL.

V is TRBV11-2 and J is TRBJ2-2; D gene unclear. Per the germline V gene, CDR1 is SGHAT and CDR2 is FQNNGV. Trimming took off 7 bases at V and 6 bases at J, with 6 bases between the two ends. The CDR3 has 11 residues. This CDR3 reads CASTESGELFF. CDR3 sequence (DNA): TGTGCCAGCACCGAATCCGGGGAGCTGTTTTTT.

V gene TRBV6-4 combines with J gene TRBJ1-1, with D maybe TRBD1 (5 bases). Deletions cut 2 bases from V and 12 bases from J, with 13 bases between. The germline CDR1 and CDR2 sequences are MRHNA and SNTAGT. The CDR3 extends over 12 amino acids. The CDR3 protein is CASSDVGTETFF. Written as DNA, the CDR3 is TGTGCCAGCAGTGACGTGGGGACCGAGACTTTCTTT.